The 29 T cell receptor beta chains presented below share a single source sample, sequenced in a study of cytomegalovirus exposure and HLA in healthy donors. The PCR was carried out with 60 Vbeta primers and 13 Jbeta primers. Some clones are missing from TCRdb's copy, which holds only in-frame ones; the method was immunoSEQ multiplex PCR. This repertoire includes around 210,000 clones. Specimen: PBMCs. The receptors here all came from a woman aged 25 to 39 in good health and CMV-seropositive.

V and J are TRBV7-2 and TRBJ1-3; perhaps TRBD1 as D (6 bases). The length of the CDR3 is 16 residues. From germline, CDR1 is SGHTA and CDR2 FQGNSA. V was pared by 5 bases and J by 4 bases, with 18 bases between. DNA for the CDR3: TGTGCCAGCAGCCCACCCGGGGACAATTCAGGAAACACCATATATTTT. This codes for CASSPPGDNSGNTIYF.

The rearrangement joins TRBV15 to TRBJ1-2, with D possibly being TRBD1 (5 bases). The CDR3 covers 14 residues. Germline loops: CDR1 LNHNV, CDR2 YYDKDF (reference sequence). V lost 0 bases to trimming and J lost 6 bases, with 11 bases between them. The CDR3 reads CATSRETSGNGYTF. CDR3 DNA: TGTGCCACCAGCAGAGAGACCTCAGGGAATGGCTACACCTTC.

This sequence joins TRBV18 and TRBJ2-7; tentatively, D is TRBD1 (6 bases). The CDR3 consists of 15 residues. Trimming pared 3 bases from V and 3 bases from J, leaving 15 bases between. The germline V gene has CDR1 KGHSH and CDR2 LQKENI. The CDR3 DNA is TGTGCCAGCTCACCTTCCGGGACATACCTCTACGAGCAGTACTTC. This sequence encodes CASSPSGTYLYEQYF.

Of note for this clone: Within the sample, other DNA sequences also encode this same CDR3. The rearrangement uses TRBV9 and TRBJ2-3; a weak D match, TRBD2 (6 bases). Germline V gene sequence: CDR1 SGDLS, CDR2 YYNGEE. The CDR3 spans 16 residues. V lost 0 bases to trimming and J lost 0 bases, with 11 bases between them. In DNA, the CDR3 is TGTGCCAGCAGCGTAGGTGGCGGGGTAAGCACAGATACGCAGTATTTT. It translates to CASSVGGGVSTDTQYF.

This chain joins TRBV27 and TRBJ2-7; D is unresolved. The V and J ends lost 2 bases and 3 bases respectively, with 11 bases between them. The germline gives CDR1 MNHEY, CDR2 SMNVEV (reference sequence). There are 14 residues in the CDR3. For the CDR3, the DNA is TGTGCCAGCAGTTTAGTGGCCACCCGCTACGAGCAGTACTTC. Translated: CASSLVATRYEQYF.

This chain uses TRBV11-1 with TRBJ1-1, with D uncertain. V was shortened by 2 bases and J by 1 base, with 11 bases between the two germline ends. Per the germline V gene, CDR1 is SGHAT and CDR2 is FQDESV (reference sequence). The CDR3 length is 15 residues. This CDR3 is CASSLSGRRNTEAFF. DNA for the CDR3: TGTGCCAGCAGCTTATCAGGTCGACGGAACACTGAAGCTTTCTTT.

V and J are TRBV19 and TRBJ1-2, with unresolved D. Germline CDR1 and CDR2: LNHDA and SQIVND (reference sequence). V lost 0 bases, J lost 4 bases, and 12 bases lay in between. The CDR3 runs to 15 residues. DNA of the CDR3: TGTGCCAGTAGTATAGATTGGGGAGCGGGCTATGGCTACACCTTC. This translates into CASSIDWGAGYGYTF.

This sequence joins TRBV7-2 and TRBJ1-5; 8 bases line up with TRBD1. The ends lost 4 bases at V and 5 bases at J; junction bases unmatched: 7. This CDR3 region has 15 residues. CDR1 SGHTA and CDR2 FQGNSA come from the germline V gene. The DNA for the CDR3 is TGTGCCAGCAGCTCCTCGACAGGGGCTTATCAGCCCCAGCATTTT. It yields the protein CASSSSTGAYQPQHF.

The genes are TRBV27 and TRBJ1-2; 8 nucleotides agree with TRBD1. The germline V gene has CDR1 MNHEY and CDR2 SMNVEV (reference sequence). V lost 6 bases to trimming and J lost 2 bases; unmatched junction nucleotides: 5. The CDR3 loop spans 14 amino acids. The CDR3 region has the DNA TGTGCCAGCAGCGGACAGGGCGGGAACTATGGCTACACCTTC. This sequence encodes CASSGQGGNYGYTF.

This chain connects TRBV6-5 to TRBJ2-3; TRBD2 is a possible D gene (6 bases). V lost 2 bases and J lost 4, with 16 bases in between. This CDR3 is built from 16 residues. Germline V gives CDR1 MNHEY, CDR2 SVGAGI. The CDR3 sequence is CASSYDLGGGADTQYF. DNA of the CDR3: TGTGCCAGCAGTTACGATTTGGGGGGTGGCGCAGATACGCAGTATTTT.

V gene TRBV5-4 combines with J gene TRBJ2-4, with TRBD2 identical over 10 bases. In germline, CDR1 is SGHNT, CDR2 YYREEE (reference sequence). With V trimmed by 4 bases and J by 9 bases, 19 bases remained unmatched. CDR3 length: 18 residues. This CDR3 reads CASSRSGGPDTTRAIQYF. The CDR3 DNA reads TGTGCCAGCAGCCGTAGCGGGGGGCCGGATACGACAAGAGCCATTCAGTACTTC.

The chain employs TRBV29-1 and TRBJ2-7; a weak D match, TRBD2 (6 bases). CDR3 size: 10 residues. Trimming left V 6 bases short and J 4 bases short, with 7 bases between. CDR1 and CDR2 from the germline V gene are SQVTM and ANQGSEA. The CDR3 here is CSVGGYEQYF. Here the CDR3 DNA reads TGCAGCGTGGGGGGATACGAGCAGTACTTC.

The V and J genes are TRBV6-4 and TRBJ1-4, with 9 positions matching TRBD1. With V trimmed by 5 bases and J by 6 bases, 10 bases remained unmatched. The germline CDR1 and CDR2 sequences are MRHNA and SNTAGT. The CDR3 contains 16 residues. The CDR3 protein is CASSLPRDRVDEKLFF. CDR3 in DNA: TGTGCCAGCAGTCTACCCCGGGACAGGGTAGATGAAAAACTGTTTTTT.

With respect to this clone: A junction boundary mismatches the germline segment, possibly from a read error. V gene TRBV29-1 combines with J gene TRBJ2-7; unclear D gene. CDR3 length: 12 residues. Looked up from germline, CDR1 is SQVTM and CDR2 is ANQGSEA. The chain's CDR3 is CSVGGNTYERYF. The CDR3, as DNA: TGCAGCGTTGGTGGCAATACCTACGAGCGGTACTTC.

Here the CDR3 DNA reads TGTGCCAGCAGTTTACTCGGGACAGGGGTTAGCAATCAGCCCCAGCATTTT. Amino acids: CASSLLGTGVSNQPQHF. The rearrangement joins TRBV27 to TRBJ1-5; 10 bases map to TRBD1. CDR1 and CDR2 (germline): MNHEY, SMNVEV (reference sequence). The V segment lost 2 bases and the J segment 0 bases; nucleotides outside the gene matches: 4. This CDR3 region has 17 residues.

This sequence joins TRBV5-1 and TRBJ2-1; D is undetermined. Germline CDR1 and CDR2: SGHRS and YFSETQ. V was cut by 0 bases and J by 0 bases, with 7 bases left in between. This CDR3 has 15 amino acids. Here the CDR3 reads CASSLAASSYNEQFF. For the CDR3, the DNA is TGCGCCAGCAGCTTGGCTGCGTCCTCCTACAATGAGCAGTTCTTC. Using reference TRBV5-1 and TRBJ2-1 for the parts outside the CDR3, the full variable domain is KAGVTQTPRYLIKTRGQQVTLSCSPISGHRSVSWYQQTPGQGLQFLFEYFSETQRNKGNFPGRFSGRQFSNSRSEMNVSTLELGDSALYLCASSLAASSYNEQFFGPGTRLTVL.

CDR3: CASSDQGISNEQFF. CDR3 sequence (DNA): TGTGCCAGCAGTGATCAGGGAATTAGCAATGAGCAGTTCTTC. The chain employs TRBV2 and TRBJ2-1; a weak D match, TRBD1 (5 bases). Germline V gives CDR1 SNHLY, CDR2 FYNNEI. With 3 bases removed from V and 6 bases from J, the gap between germline ends came to 12 bases. The CDR3 sequence is 14 residues long.

The chain combines TRBV4-1 with TRBJ2-4; D is undetermined. The CDR3 is 16 amino acids. From germline, CDR1 is MGHRA and CDR2 YSYEKL. Trimming left V 5 bases short and J 0 bases short, with 14 bases between. CDR3 amino acids: CASSLHLALAKNIQYF. The CDR3 DNA sequence: TGCGCCAGCAGCTTACATTTGGCTCTAGCCAAAAACATTCAGTACTTC.

The CDR3 DNA is TGTGCCTGGAGTGTAAGGGCCGGAGGGGACGATCCCTACGAGCAGTACTTC. This codes for CAWSVRAGGDDPYEQYF. The V and J genes are TRBV30 and TRBJ2-7; D is possibly TRBD2 (6 bases). Germline V gene lookup returns CDR1 GTSNPN and CDR2 SVGIG (reference sequence). The CDR3 is made up of 17 amino acids. Trimming left V 0 bases short and J 2 bases short, with 20 bases between.

The CDR3 spells CASSGWGRGNYGYTF. The CDR3 DNA follows: TGTGCCAGCAGTGGTTGGGGCAGGGGGAACTATGGCTACACCTTC. The chain carries TRBV6-1 and TRBJ1-2; the match to TRBD1 covers 7 bases. The CDR3 totals 15 residues. Per the germline V gene, CDR1 is MNHNS and CDR2 is SASEGT. Trimming at V came to 4 bases and at J to 2 bases, leaving 7 bases not matched to a gene.

The chain carries TRBV5-1 and TRBJ2-1, with 11 bases lining up with TRBD2. V was clipped by 4 bases and J by 4 bases; unmatched bases: 13. The germline CDR1 and CDR2 sequences are SGHRS and YFSETQ. The CDR3 spans 18 residues. CDR3 protein: CASSLKTSGNRRYNEQFF. The CDR3 DNA is TGCGCCAGCAGCCTGAAGACTAGCGGGAACCGACGGTACAATGAGCAGTTCTTC.

The gene calls are TRBV6-5 and TRBJ1-2; 7 bases fit TRBD1. The CDR3 is made up of 13 amino acids. Trimming cost V 4 bases and J 3 bases; bases outside gene matches: 2. Germline assignment: CDR1 MNHEY and CDR2 SVGAGI. The DNA for the CDR3 is TGTGCCAGCAGTTCCGACAGGGACTATGGCTACACCTTC. Its protein is CASSSDRDYGYTF.

V gene TRBV6-5 combines with J gene TRBJ2-7; a weak D match, TRBD1 (5 bases). Germline V CDR1 and CDR2: MNHEY, SVGAGI. Trimming cost V 0 bases and J 1 base, with 7 bases left between them. The CDR3 totals 14 residues. The CDR3 nucleotides are TGTGCCAGCAGTTACTCGCCAGGGTCCTACGAGCAGTACTTC. It is translated as CASSYSPGSYEQYF.

V usage is TRBV30 and J usage is TRBJ2-7; 9 bases agree with TRBD1. Germline V gene data show CDR1 as GTSNPN and CDR2 as SVGIG (reference sequence). The CDR3 consists of 13 residues. Trimming at V came to 1 base and at J to 6 bases, leaving 4 bases not matched to a gene. CDR3 in DNA: TGTGCCTGGAGTGGGACAGGGGAGGGCGAGCAGTACTTC. This encodes CAWSGTGEGEQYF.

The DNA for the CDR3 is TGTGCCACCTCGAAGGACAGTCCCTACGAGCAGTACTTC. Translated: CATSKDSPYEQYF. The chain joins TRBV15 to TRBJ2-7; TRBD1 might be the D (6 bases). CDR3 size: 13 residues. Germline-derived CDR1 and CDR2 are LNHNV and YYDKDF (reference sequence). V lost 8 bases and J lost 2, with 13 bases in between.

V and J are TRBV4-1 and TRBJ1-4; the D gene is possibly TRBD1 (6 bases). This CDR3 is 16 amino acids long. Germline V lookup: CDR1 MGHRA, CDR2 YSYEKL. V lost 3 bases to trimming and J lost 7 bases, with 18 bases between them. This CDR3 reads CASSQGRGGLTEKLFF. CDR3 coding DNA: TGCGCCAGCAGCCAGGGGCGGGGGGGGCTTACTGAAAAACTGTTTTTT.

The chain employs TRBV4-1 and TRBJ2-3, with 12 bases that match TRBD2. CDR1 is MGHRA and CDR2 is YSYEKL in the germline V gene. V trimming: 4 bases; J trimming: 6 bases; junction bases outside the gene matches: 14. CDR3 length: 18 residues. As DNA, the CDR3 is TGCGCCAGCAGCCCCGGGAGGCTAGCGGGGGGGCTCACGGATACGCAGTATTTT. This encodes CASSPGRLAGGLTDTQYF.

V and J are TRBV2 and TRBJ2-5, with D possibly matching TRBD2 (6 bases). The CDR3 length is 12 residues. V dropped 4 bases and J dropped 5 bases, with 8 bases sitting between them. The germline CDR1 and CDR2 sequences are SNHLY and FYNNEI. DNA of the CDR3: TGTGCCAGCAGTGCGGGGGTTGAGACCCAGTACTTC. It yields the protein CASSAGVETQYF.

J is TRBJ1-5 and V is TRBV7-2; D unresolved. Trimming took off 5 bases at V and 4 bases at J, with 12 bases between the two ends. Germline loops: CDR1 SGHTA, CDR2 FQGNSA. This CDR3 is built from 14 residues. The CDR3: CASSPQRTNQPQHF. The CDR3 DNA sequence: TGTGCCAGCAGCCCACAAAGAACGAATCAGCCCCAGCATTTT.